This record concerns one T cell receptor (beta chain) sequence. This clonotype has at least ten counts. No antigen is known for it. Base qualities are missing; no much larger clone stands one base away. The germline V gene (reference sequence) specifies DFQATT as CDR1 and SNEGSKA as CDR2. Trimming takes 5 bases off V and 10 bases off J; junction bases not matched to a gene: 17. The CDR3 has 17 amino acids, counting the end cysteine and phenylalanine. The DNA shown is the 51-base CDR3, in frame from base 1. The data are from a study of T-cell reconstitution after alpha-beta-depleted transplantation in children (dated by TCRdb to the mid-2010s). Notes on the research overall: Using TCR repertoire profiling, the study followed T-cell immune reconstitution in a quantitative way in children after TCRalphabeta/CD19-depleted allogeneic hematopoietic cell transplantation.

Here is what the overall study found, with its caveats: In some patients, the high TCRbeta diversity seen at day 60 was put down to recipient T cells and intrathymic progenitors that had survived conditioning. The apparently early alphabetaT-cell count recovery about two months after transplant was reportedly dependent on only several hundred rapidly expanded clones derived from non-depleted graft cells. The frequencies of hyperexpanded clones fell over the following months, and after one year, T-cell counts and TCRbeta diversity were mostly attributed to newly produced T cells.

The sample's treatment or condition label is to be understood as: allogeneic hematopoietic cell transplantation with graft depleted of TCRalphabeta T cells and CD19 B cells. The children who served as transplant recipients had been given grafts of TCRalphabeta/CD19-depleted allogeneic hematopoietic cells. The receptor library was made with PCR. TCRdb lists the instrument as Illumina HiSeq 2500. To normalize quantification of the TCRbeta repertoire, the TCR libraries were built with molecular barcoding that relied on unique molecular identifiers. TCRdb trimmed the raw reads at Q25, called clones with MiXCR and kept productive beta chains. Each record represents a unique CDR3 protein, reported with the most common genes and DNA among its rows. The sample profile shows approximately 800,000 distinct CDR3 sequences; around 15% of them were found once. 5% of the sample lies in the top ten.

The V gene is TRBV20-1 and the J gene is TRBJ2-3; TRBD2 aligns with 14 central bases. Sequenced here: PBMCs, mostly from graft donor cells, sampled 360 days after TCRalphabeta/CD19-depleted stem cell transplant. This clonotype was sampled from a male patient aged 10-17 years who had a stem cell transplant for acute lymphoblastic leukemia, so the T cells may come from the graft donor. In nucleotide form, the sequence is TGCAGTGCTTCCGAGTCGGGGACTAGCGGGAGTGTCAGGGCGCAGTATTTT. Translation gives CSASESGTSGSVRAQYF.